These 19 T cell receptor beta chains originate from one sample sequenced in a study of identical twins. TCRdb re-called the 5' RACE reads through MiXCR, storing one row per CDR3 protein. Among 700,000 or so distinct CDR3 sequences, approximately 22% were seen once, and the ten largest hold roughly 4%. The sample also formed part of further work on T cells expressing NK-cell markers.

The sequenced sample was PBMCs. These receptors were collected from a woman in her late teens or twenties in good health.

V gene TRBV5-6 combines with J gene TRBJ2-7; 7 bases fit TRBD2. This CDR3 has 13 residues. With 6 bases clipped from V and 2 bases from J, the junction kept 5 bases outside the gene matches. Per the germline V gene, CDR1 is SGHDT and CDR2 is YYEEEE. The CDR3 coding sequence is TGTGCCAGCACCCGGGACTACCCCTACGAGCAGTACTTC. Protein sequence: CASTRDYPYEQYF. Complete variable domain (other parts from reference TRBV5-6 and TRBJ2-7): DAGVTQSPTHLIKTRGQQVTLRCSPKSGHDTVSWYQQALGQGPQFIFQYYEEEERQRGNFPDRFSGHQFPNYSSELNVNALLLGDSALYLCASTRDYPYEQYFGPGTRLTVT.

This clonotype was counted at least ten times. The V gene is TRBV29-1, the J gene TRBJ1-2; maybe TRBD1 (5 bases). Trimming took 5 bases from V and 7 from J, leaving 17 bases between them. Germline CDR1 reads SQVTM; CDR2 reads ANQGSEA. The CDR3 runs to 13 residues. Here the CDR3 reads CSVITGGELGYTF. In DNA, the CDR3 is TGCAGCGTTATTACAGGAGGGGAGCTTGGCTACACCTTC. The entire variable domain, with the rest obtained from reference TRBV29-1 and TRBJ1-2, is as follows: SAVISQKPSRDICQRGTSLTIQCQVDSQVTMMFWYRQQPGQSLTLIATANQGSEATYESGFVIDKFPISRPNLTFSTLTVSNMSPEDSSIYLCSVITGGELGYTFGSGTRLTVV.

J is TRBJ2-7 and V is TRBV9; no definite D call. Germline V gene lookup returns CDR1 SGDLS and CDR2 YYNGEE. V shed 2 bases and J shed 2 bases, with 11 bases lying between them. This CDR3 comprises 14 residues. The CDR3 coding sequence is TGTGCCAGCAGCGTCGGGCCGGAAACCTACGAGCAGTACTTC. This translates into CASSVGPETYEQYF. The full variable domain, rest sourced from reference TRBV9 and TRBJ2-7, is DSGVTQTPKHLITATGQRVTLRCSPRSGDLSVYWYQQSLDQGLQFLIQYYNGEERAKGNILERFSAQQFPDLHSELNLSSLELGDSALYFCASSVGPETYEQYFGPGTRLTVT.

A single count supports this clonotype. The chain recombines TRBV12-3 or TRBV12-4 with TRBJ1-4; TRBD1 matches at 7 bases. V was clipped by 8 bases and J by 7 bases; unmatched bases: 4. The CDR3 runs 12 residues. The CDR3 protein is CASAGGFEKLFF. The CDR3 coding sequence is TGTGCCAGCGCAGGGGGTTTTGAAAAACTGTTTTTT.

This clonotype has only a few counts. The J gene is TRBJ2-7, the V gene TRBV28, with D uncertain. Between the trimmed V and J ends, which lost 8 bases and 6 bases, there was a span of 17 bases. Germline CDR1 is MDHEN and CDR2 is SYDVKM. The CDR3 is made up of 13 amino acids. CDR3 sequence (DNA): TGTGCCAGCGTTACCCCCACCGCTTCCGAGCAGTACTTC. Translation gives CASVTPTASEQYF.

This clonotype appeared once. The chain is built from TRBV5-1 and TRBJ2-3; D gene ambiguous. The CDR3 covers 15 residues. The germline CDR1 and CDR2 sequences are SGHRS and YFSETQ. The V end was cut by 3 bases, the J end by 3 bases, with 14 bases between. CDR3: CASSWAPSKTDTQYF. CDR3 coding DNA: TGCGCCAGCAGCTGGGCCCCTTCGAAGACAGATACGCAGTATTTT. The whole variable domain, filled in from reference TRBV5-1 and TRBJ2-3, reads KAGVTQTPRYLIKTRGQQVTLSCSPISGHRSVSWYQQTPGQGLQFLFEYFSETQRNKGNFPGRFSGRQFSNSRSEMNVSTLELGDSALYLCASSWAPSKTDTQYFGPGTRLTVL.

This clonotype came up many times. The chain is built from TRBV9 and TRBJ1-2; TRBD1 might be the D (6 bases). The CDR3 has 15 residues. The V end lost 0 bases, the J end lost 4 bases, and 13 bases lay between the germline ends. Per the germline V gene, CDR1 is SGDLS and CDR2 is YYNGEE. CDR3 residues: CASSVGQVDGYGYTF. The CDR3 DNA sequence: TGTGCCAGCAGCGTAGGACAGGTAGATGGCTATGGCTACACCTTC.

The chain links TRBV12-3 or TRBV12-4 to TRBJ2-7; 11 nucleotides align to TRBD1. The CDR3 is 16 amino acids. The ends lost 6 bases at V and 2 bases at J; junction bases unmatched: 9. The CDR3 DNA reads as TGTGCCAGCAGCTGGACAGGGGGCGGATCAGCCTACGAGCAGTACTTC. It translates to CASSWTGGGSAYEQYF.

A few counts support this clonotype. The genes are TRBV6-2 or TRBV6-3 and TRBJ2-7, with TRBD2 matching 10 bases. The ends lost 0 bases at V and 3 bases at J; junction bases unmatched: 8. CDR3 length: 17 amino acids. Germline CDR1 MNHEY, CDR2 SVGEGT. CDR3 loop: CASSYSALAGEYYEQYF. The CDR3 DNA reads TGTGCCAGCAGTTACTCCGCCCTAGCGGGGGAGTACTACGAGCAGTACTTC.

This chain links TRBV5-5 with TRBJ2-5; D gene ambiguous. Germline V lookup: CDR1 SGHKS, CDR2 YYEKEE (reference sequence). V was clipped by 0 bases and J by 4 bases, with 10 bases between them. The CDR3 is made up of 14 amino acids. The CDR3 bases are TGTGCCAGCAGCTTGGGGTATCGGCGAGAGACCCAGTACTTC. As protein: CASSLGYRRETQYF.

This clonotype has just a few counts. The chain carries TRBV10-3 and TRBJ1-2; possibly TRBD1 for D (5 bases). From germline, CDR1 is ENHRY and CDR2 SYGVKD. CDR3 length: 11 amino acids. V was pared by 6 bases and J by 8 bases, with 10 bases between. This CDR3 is CAISPGLGYTF. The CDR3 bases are TGTGCCATCAGCCCGGGGCTGGGCTACACCTTC.

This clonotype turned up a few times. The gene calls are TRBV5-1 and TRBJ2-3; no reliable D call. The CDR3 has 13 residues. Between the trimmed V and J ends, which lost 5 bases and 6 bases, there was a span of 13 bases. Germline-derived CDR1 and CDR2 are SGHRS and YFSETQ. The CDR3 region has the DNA TGCGCCAGCAGTAATGACGGGCGGGATACGCAGTATTTT. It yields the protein CASSNDGRDTQYF.

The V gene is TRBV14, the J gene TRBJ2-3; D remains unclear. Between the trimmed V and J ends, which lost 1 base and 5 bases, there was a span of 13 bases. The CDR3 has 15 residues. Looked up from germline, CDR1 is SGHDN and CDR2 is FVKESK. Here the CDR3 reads CASSQGTLVVDTQYF. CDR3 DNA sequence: TGTGCCAGCAGCCAAGGAACCCTCGTGGTAGATACGCAGTATTTT.

The CDR3 region is CASGAQGAEEQYF. As DNA, the CDR3 is TGCGCCAGCGGAGCACAGGGGGCGGAGGAGCAGTACTTC. The genes are TRBV5-1 and TRBJ2-7, with 9 nucleotides matching TRBD1. Germline V gene lookup returns CDR1 SGHRS and CDR2 YFSETQ. Trimming cost V 7 bases and J 7 bases; bases outside gene matches: 9. This CDR3 spans 13 amino acids.

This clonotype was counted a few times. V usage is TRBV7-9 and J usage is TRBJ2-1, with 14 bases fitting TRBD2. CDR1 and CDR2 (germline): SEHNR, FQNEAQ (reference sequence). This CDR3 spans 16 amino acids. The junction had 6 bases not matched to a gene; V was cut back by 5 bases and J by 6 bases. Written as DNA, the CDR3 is TGTGCCAGCAGCCGGACTAGCGGGAGGCAGACCAATGAGCAGTTCTTC. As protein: CASSRTSGRQTNEQFF.

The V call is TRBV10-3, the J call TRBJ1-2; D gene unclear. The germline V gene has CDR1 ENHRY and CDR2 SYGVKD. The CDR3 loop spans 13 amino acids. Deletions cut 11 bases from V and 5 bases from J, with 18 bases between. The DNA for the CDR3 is TGTGCCGCCGGAGGAGAGGCAGCTTATGGCTACACCTTC. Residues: CAAGGEAAYGYTF.

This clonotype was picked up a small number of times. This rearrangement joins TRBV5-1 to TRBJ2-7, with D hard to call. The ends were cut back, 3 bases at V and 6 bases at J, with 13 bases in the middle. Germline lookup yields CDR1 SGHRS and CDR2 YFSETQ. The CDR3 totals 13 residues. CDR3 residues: CASSSSGRTEQYF. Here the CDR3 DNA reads TGCGCCAGCAGCTCGAGTGGACGGACCGAGCAGTACTTC.

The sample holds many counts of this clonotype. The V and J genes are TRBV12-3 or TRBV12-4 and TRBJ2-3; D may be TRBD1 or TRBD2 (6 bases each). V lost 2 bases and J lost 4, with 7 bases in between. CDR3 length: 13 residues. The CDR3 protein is CASSLRGADTQYF. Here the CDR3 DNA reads TGTGCCAGCAGTTTAAGGGGGGCAGATACGCAGTATTTT.

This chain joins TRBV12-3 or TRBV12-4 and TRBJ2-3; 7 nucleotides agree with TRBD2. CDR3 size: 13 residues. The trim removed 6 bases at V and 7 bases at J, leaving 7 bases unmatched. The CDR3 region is CASSPSGGNTQYF. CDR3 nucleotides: TGTGCCAGCAGCCCCTCCGGGGGGAATACGCAGTATTTT.